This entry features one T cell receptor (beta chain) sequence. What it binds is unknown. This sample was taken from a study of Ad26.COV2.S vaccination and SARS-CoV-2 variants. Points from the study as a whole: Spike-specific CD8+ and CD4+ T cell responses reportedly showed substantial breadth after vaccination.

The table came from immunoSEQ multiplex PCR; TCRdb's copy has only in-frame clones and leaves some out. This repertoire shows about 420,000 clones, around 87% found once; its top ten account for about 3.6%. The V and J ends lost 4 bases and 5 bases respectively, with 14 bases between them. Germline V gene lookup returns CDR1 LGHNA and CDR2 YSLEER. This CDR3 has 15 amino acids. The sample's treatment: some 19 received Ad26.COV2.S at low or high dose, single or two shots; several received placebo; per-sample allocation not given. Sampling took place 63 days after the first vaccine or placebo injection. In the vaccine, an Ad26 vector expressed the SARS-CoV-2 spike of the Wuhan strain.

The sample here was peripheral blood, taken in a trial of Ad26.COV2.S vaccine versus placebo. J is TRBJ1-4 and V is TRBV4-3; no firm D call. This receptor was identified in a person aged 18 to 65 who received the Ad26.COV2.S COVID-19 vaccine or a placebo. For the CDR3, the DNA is TGCGCCAGCAGCCCCCTTTGGTTACCAAATGAAAAACTGTTTTTT. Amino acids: CASSPLWLPNEKLFF.